This T cell receptor (beta chain) was recorded in a study of molecular identifiers for immune sequencing clone quantification. Study results and limitations: Among 950,000 to 1,000,000 naive cells, as was reported, spiked Jurkat TCR RNA from one cell was detectable.

Previously reported methods and listed TCR primers produced the bulk TCR libraries. TCRdb re-called the PCR reads with MiXCR, one entry per CDR3 protein. The sample includes around 94,000 distinct CDR3 sequences, 30% to 35% of them seen just once. Isolation of naive CD8 T cells was achieved by sorting on a CD8+CD4-CCR7+CD45RA+ phenotype. The CDR3 is 18 residues long. Deletions cut 1 base from V and 2 bases from J, with 19 bases between. Germline CDR1 is SGHTA and CDR2 is FQGTGA. This clonotype was counted between two and nine times. The antigen is not known. The clonotype comes from a human donor in good health. Some libraries in this study had Jurkat cell RNA spiked in. The rearrangement links TRBV7-3 to TRBJ2-3; D is undetermined. The sequencing input was naive CD8+ T cells from blood, with Jurkat cell RNA spiked in. Subset meaning: FACS-sorted CD8+CD4-CCR7+CD45RA+ naive T cells. The CDR3 loop reads CASSLIIPPRLLTDTQYF. The CDR3 nucleotides read TGTGCCAGCAGCTTAATTATCCCACCCCGCCTTCTCACAGATACGCAGTATTTT.